This T cell receptor (beta chain) was observed in a study of long-term antiretroviral therapy in people with HIV. Version v3.0 of the immunoSEQ assay ran at survey level. The protocol was immunoSEQ multiplex PCR, while the TCRdb copy is restricted to in-frame clones and leaves out a portion. The table shows about 24,000 clones, with over 75% occurring only once. Every donor had one or more pre-ART and two or more post-ART PBMC samples. There are 16 residues in the CDR3. V was pared by 0 bases and J by 7 bases, with 16 bases between. Germline V gene sequence: CDR1 SGHTA, CDR2 FQGNSA. The receptor comes from a woman aged 25 to 39 with HIV. The V call is TRBV7-2, the J call TRBJ1-5; D not resolved. The sequencing used unsorted PBMCs, collected 1.8 years before starting antiretroviral therapy. CDR3 sequence: CASSLAPTAPGQPQHF. The CDR3 region has the DNA TGTGCCAGCAGCTTAGCGCCAACAGCGCCGGGACAGCCCCAGCATTTT.